One and the same sample provided the 3 T cell receptor beta chains below, sequenced in a study of T-cell memory formation after mild COVID-19. TCRdb itself ran the 5' RACE reads through MiXCR, one entry per CDR3 protein. The sample consists of 300,000 to 350,000 distinct CDR3 sequences, roughly an eighth of them appearing once. Sequenced: PBMCs or a T cell subset sorted from them (not recorded which). These receptors all come from a man younger than 35 who had mild COVID-19 (a few samples of this study predate the infection). Cell type and time point are not known.

This rearrangement joins TRBV12-3 or TRBV12-4 to TRBJ2-5; possibly TRBD1 for D (5 bases). This CDR3 has 14 residues. The V end was cut by 5 bases, the J end by 2 bases, with 12 bases between. CDR3 protein: CASSAPGSQETQYF. CDR3 bases: TGTGCCAGCAGTGCCCCAGGGTCTCAAGAGACCCAGTACTTC.

The J gene is TRBJ2-5, the V gene TRBV20-1; 10 bases fit TRBD2. V shed 4 bases, J shed 9 bases, and the junction held 14 bases outside the gene matches. This CDR3 comprises 15 residues. Looked up from germline, CDR1 is DFQATT and CDR2 is SNEGSKA (reference sequence). The CDR3, as DNA: TGCAGTGCTACTCTGTTAGCGGGGGGCTCGGGGGCCCAGTACTTC. Translated, it gives CSATLLAGGSGAQYF.

This clonotype appeared many times. The chain joins TRBV5-1 to TRBJ2-5, with D perhaps TRBD2 (5 bases). V shed 6 bases and J shed 0 bases, with 9 bases lying between them. There are 13 residues in the CDR3. From germline, CDR1 is SGHRS and CDR2 YFSETQ. The CDR3 DNA sequence: TGCGCCAGCAACCCGGGAAACCAAGAGACCCAGTACTTC. Encoded protein: CASNPGNQETQYF.